This T cell receptor (beta chain) was captured in a study of T-cell reconstitution after alpha-beta-depleted transplantation in children. This clonotype appeared many times. A TCRbeta library incorporating unique molecular identifiers was prepared. MiXCR was run by TCRdb on the PCR reads, yielding one entry per CDR3 protein. The data hold around 450,000 distinct CDR3 sequences, with 10% to 13% observed a single time. The CDR3 extends over 12 amino acids. Germline V gene lookup returns CDR1 SGHDT and CDR2 YYEEEE. V lost 4 bases, J lost 3 bases, and 5 bases lay in between. The sequence was collected from a child aged 2-15 years with inherited bone marrow failure, due to receive a stem cell transplant. Sample: PBMCs, taken before TCRalphabeta/CD19-depleted stem cell transplant. This chain links TRBV5-6 with TRBJ2-1; D is ambiguous. CDR3 coding DNA: TGTGCCAGCAGCCCCTACTACAATGAGCAGTTCTTC. It translates to CASSPYYNEQFF.